The rows below give T cell receptor beta chains drawn from one sample of a study of cytomegalovirus exposure and HLA in healthy donors. The repertoire was sequenced with immunoSEQ multiplex PCR; TCRdb's copy has only in-frame clones and lacks some. The profile shows around 180,000 clones, 65% to 85% of them singletons. Specimen: PBMCs. All receptors come from a man between 60 and 75 years old in good health and CMV-seronegative. Each CDR3 is given with its conserved first and last residue. D genes are given only for firm matches. Rows may omit the clone size; those that give it use once, few, many or a size class.

length,D,J,size,V,CDR3,DNA
18,TRBD2,TRBJ2-1,.,TRBV7-9,CASSLGLAGEESYNEQFF,TGTGCCAGCAGCCTGGGACTAGCGGGAGAAGAATCGTACAATGAGCAGTTCTTC
15,.,TRBJ1-2,.,TRBV13,CASSLGPRGDYGYTF,TGTGCCAGCAGCTTAGGGCCCCGGGGGGACTATGGCTACACCTTC
13,.,TRBJ2-7,.,TRBV6-5,CASSALLTHEQYF,TGTGCCAGCAGTGCCCTCCTAACTCACGAGCAGTACTTC
13,.,TRBJ1-1,.,TRBV19,CASSPHRGAEAFF,TGTGCCAGTAGTCCCCACCGGGGGGCTGAAGCTTTCTTT
13,.,TRBJ2-7,few,TRBV5-1,CASSTTLNYEQYF,TGCGCCAGCAGCACAACACTAAACTACGAGCAGTACTTC
14,TRBD2,TRBJ2-7,.,TRBV19,CASSRLAAPYEQYF,TGTGCCAGTAGTCGACTAGCGGCCCCCTACGAGCAGTACTTC
15,TRBD2,TRBJ2-3,.,TRBV2,CASRGTSGNTDTQYF,TGTGCCAGCAGGGGGACTAGCGGGAACACAGATACGCAGTATTTT
15,TRBD2,TRBJ2-5,.,TRBV9,CASSVDPSGQETQYF,TGTGCCAGCAGCGTAGATCCTAGCGGCCAAGAGACCCAGTACTTC
16,.,TRBJ2-7,.,TRBV10-3,CAISDLRRERTYEQYF,TGTGCCATCAGTGACCTTCGACGGGAGCGGACCTACGAGCAGTACTTC
15,TRBD2,TRBJ2-3,few,TRBV10-2,CASSGAGGNTDTQYF,TGCGCCAGCAGTGGGGCCGGGGGGAACACAGATACGCAGTATTTT
14,.,TRBJ1-1,.,TRBV29-1,CIGGEQPMNTEAFF,TGCATCGGAGGGGAACAGCCAATGAACACTGAAGCTTTCTTT
12,.,TRBJ1-5,.,TRBV6-1,CASTGVNQPQHF,TGTGCCAGCACAGGGGTCAATCAGCCCCAGCATTTT
17,TRBD2,TRBJ2-2,.,TRBV5-1,CASSLAPSGRNPGELFF,TGCGCCAGCAGCTTGGCCCCTAGCGGGAGGAACCCCGGGGAGCTGTTTTTT
13,.,TRBJ1-1,.,TRBV18,CASSPGRGTEAFF,TGTGCCAGCTCACCGGGGCGGGGCACTGAAGCTTTCTTT
17,.,TRBJ2-5,.,TRBV5-1,CASSLGPSGSGQETQYF,TGCGCCAGCAGCTTGGGCCCGTCCGGGAGCGGGCAAGAGACCCAGTACTTC
14,.,TRBJ1-6,few,TRBV6-4,CASSVAGGNSPLHF,TGTGCCAGCAGTGTGGCCGGCGGGAATTCACCCCTCCACTTT
15,.,TRBJ1-6,few,TRBV5-6,CASSPWTDYNSPLHF,TGTGCCAGCAGCCCCTGGACAGACTATAATTCACCCCTCCACTTT
15,TRBD1,TRBJ2-7,.,TRBV9,CASSVAGQGAYEQYF,TGTGCCAGCAGCGTAGCGGGACAGGGGGCGTACGAGCAGTACTTC
16,TRBD2,TRBJ2-5,.,TRBV28,CASSETSGSPRETQYF,TGTGCCAGCAGTGAAACTAGCGGGAGTCCTCGAGAGACCCAGTACTTC
13,.,TRBJ2-2,.,TRBV25-1,CASSQGYTGELFF,TGTGCCAGCAGCCAGGGGTACACCGGGGAGCTGTTTTTT
14,.,TRBJ1-2,.,TRBV6-5,CASSHQVFTEGYTF,TGTGCCAGCAGCCATCAGGTCTTTACTGAGGGCTACACCTTC
17,.,TRBJ1-5,.,TRBV6-1,CASSEKRGGASNQPQHF,TGTGCCAGCAGTGAAAAGAGGGGAGGGGCCAGCAATCAGCCCCAGCATTTT
13,TRBD1,TRBJ1-4,.,TRBV19,CASSAQGNEKLFF,TGTGCCAGTTCTGCACAGGGGAATGAAAAACTGTTTTTT
15,.,TRBJ2-1,.,TRBV9,CASSPRAGLIDEQFF,TGTGCCAGCAGCCCCCGCGCAGGGCTTATTGATGAGCAGTTCTTC
13,TRBD1,TRBJ1-2,.,TRBV2,CASSVQGADDHTF,TGTGCCAGCAGTGTACAGGGGGCAGATGACCACACCTTC
15,.,TRBJ2-3,once,TRBV6-5,CASSGADQSTDTQYF,TGTGCCAGCAGTGGGGCGGACCAGAGCACAGATACGCAGTATTTT
13,.,TRBJ1-3,few,TRBV6-5,CASSYSNRGTIYF,TGTGCCAGCAGTTACTCTAACCGGGGGACCATATATTTT
16,.,TRBJ2-7,.,TRBV28,CASTPPTGFYSYEQYF,TGTGCCAGCACCCCACCTACAGGCTTTTACTCCTACGAGCAGTACTTC
14,.,TRBJ2-7,.,TRBV5-1,CASSLGQAGDEQYF,TGCGCCAGCAGCTTGGGGCAGGCGGGCGACGAGCAGTACTTC
14,.,TRBJ1-1,few,TRBV7-9,CASTPSGGFTEAFF,TGTGCCAGCACCCCCTCGGGGGGATTCACTGAAGCTTTCTTT
14,TRBD1,TRBJ2-7,.,TRBV5-1,CASSLDRGKDEQYF,TGCGCCAGCAGCTTGGACAGGGGTAAGGACGAGCAGTACTTC
13,.,TRBJ2-7,once,TRBV7-9,CASSLGSGYEQYF,TGTGCCAGCAGCTTGGGCTCCGGCTACGAGCAGTACTTC
12,.,TRBJ2-7,.,TRBV2,CASRWGQNEQYF,TGTGCCAGCAGGTGGGGGCAGAACGAGCAGTACTTC
18,TRBD1,TRBJ1-1,once,TRBV27,CASSPRTGAFRLNTEAFF,TGTGCCAGCAGTCCCCGGACAGGGGCCTTCCGTTTGAACACTGAAGCTTTCTTT
11,TRBD2,TRBJ2-1,.,TRBV9,CASSGSGEQFF,TGTGCCAGCAGCGGTAGCGGGGAGCAGTTCTTC
13,TRBD1,TRBJ2-7,.,TRBV19,CASSRDRGDEQYF,TGTGCCAGTAGTCGTGACAGGGGCGACGAGCAGTACTTC
13,TRBD1,TRBJ2-7,.,TRBV7-8,CASSRGQTYEQYF,TGTGCCAGCAGCCGGGGACAGACCTACGAGCAGTACTTC
14,.,TRBJ2-5,.,TRBV15,CATSRQQEGETQYF,TGTGCCACCAGCAGACAACAGGAGGGAGAGACCCAGTACTTC
15,TRBD1,TRBJ1-6,.,TRBV6-6,CASSYGGQGFSPLHF,TGTGCCAGCAGTTACGGGGGACAGGGTTTTTCACCCCTCCACTTT
13,.,TRBJ2-7,.,TRBV5-6,CASSRGTFYEQYF,TGTGCCAGCAGCCGCGGGACTTTCTACGAGCAGTACTTC
15,.,TRBJ1-3,.,TRBV10-3,CATRQDPSSGNTIYF,TGTGCCACCCGACAAGACCCGAGCTCTGGAAACACCATATATTTT
15,.,TRBJ2-5,.,TRBV7-9,CASSHKGGGNKTQYF,TGTGCCAGCAGCCACAAAGGTGGGGGGAATAAGACCCAGTACTTC
15,TRBD1,TRBJ1-2,.,TRBV28,CASSFLDRDNYGYTF,TGTGCCAGCAGTTTCTTGGACAGGGATAACTATGGCTACACCTTC
15,TRBD2,TRBJ2-5,few,TRBV5-1,CASSPAAGGVETQYF,TGCGCCAGCAGCCCCGCCGCGGGAGGGGTAGAGACCCAGTACTTC
11,TRBD1,TRBJ1-1,few,TRBV10-3,CASTGGSEAFF,TGTGCCAGTACAGGGGGCTCTGAAGCTTTCTTT
17,TRBD1,TRBJ2-2,.,TRBV7-2,CASSLIAGGANTGELFF,TGTGCCAGCAGCTTAATTGCAGGGGGCGCGAACACCGGGGAGCTGTTTTTT
17,TRBD2,TRBJ2-3,.,TRBV4-3,CASSQPIAGGPSDTQYF,TGCGCCAGCAGCCAGCCCATAGCGGGAGGGCCTTCAGATACGCAGTATTTT
20,TRBD1,TRBJ2-6,.,TRBV5-1,CASSSPDRKSPLSGANVLTF,TGCGCCAGCAGCTCCCCGGACAGGAAATCCCCCCTCTCTGGGGCCAACGTCCTGACTTTC
17,TRBD2,TRBJ2-3,.,TRBV5-4,CASSLSLAGGSTDTQYF,TGTGCCAGCAGCTTATCCCTAGCGGGAGGATCCACAGATACGCAGTATTTT
15,TRBD1,TRBJ1-1,.,TRBV7-9,CASSSGTGENTEAFF,TGTGCCAGCAGCTCGGGGACAGGGGAGAACACTGAAGCTTTCTTT
13,.,TRBJ1-2,.,TRBV7-9,CASSSNPRDGYTF,TGTGCCAGCAGCTCGAACCCCAGGGATGGCTACACCTTC
15,TRBD1,TRBJ1-5,.,TRBV9,CASSVSDRGPQPQHF,TGTGCCAGCAGCGTCTCGGACAGGGGACCTCAGCCCCAGCATTTT